The 4 T cell receptor beta chains reported below all come from one sample, sequenced in a study of shared clonotypes between healthy human individuals (dated by TCRdb to about 2020). Library preparation used the immunoSEQ multiplex PCR assay. TCRdb limited this immuneACCESS table to in-frame rearrangements with V and J called. A share of clones is missing; checked studies link under half to unresolved V genes, and the rest is unexplained. This sample lists fewer than 2.5 million clones; 93% were detected once. 0.36% of the sample is held by the ten biggest clonotypes. Source material: naive CD4+ T cells from PBMCs. Explained via the paper, the cell subset or site label denotes: CD45RA+ positively selected. These receptors were obtained from a man aged 18 to 30 in good health. Some clones in this sample may be carry-over from other donors' samples.

This chain connects TRBV5-5 to TRBJ2-7, with D possibly being TRBD1 (5 bases). V lost 0 bases, J lost 5 bases, and 12 bases lay in between. The length of the CDR3 is 14 residues. Germline CDR1 is SGHKS and CDR2 is YYEKEE (reference sequence). Written as DNA, the CDR3 is TGTGCCAGCAGCTTGGAGGGGTCTTTAAACGAGCAGTACTTC. Translated, it gives CASSLEGSLNEQYF. The variable domain in full, with the rest retrieved from reference TRBV5-5 and TRBJ2-7, is DAGVTQSPTHLIKTRGQQVTLRCSPISGHKSVSWYQQVLGQGPQFIFQYYEKEERGRGNFPDRFSARQFPNYSSELNVNALLLGDSALYLCASSLEGSLNEQYFGPGTRLTVT.

The chain carries TRBV5-6 and TRBJ2-7; tentative D call: TRBD2 (6 bases). V was cut by 1 base and J by 2 bases, with 10 bases left in between. The CDR3 runs to 14 residues. Looked up from germline, CDR1 is SGHDT and CDR2 is YYEEEE. The CDR3 DNA follows: TGTGCCAGCAGCTTGAGGCGGGGCCCCTACGAGCAGTACTTC. This gives the protein CASSLRRGPYEQYF.

This clone was seen once. The chain is built from TRBV10-3 and TRBJ2-7; 9 nucleotides line up with TRBD1. V lost 2 bases and J lost 7; bases outside the gene matches: 9. Germline values: CDR1 ENHRY, CDR2 SYGVKD. This CDR3 spans 15 amino acids. CDR3 residues: CAISEPDRGGREQYF. The CDR3 nucleotides are TGTGCCATCAGTGAGCCCGACAGGGGGGGGAGGGAGCAGTACTTC.

This chain joins TRBV7-2 and TRBJ2-4; the D is unclear. V was clipped by 1 base and J by 3 bases, with 4 bases between them. From germline, CDR1 is SGHTA and CDR2 FQGNSA. The CDR3 sequence is 13 residues long. The DNA of the CDR3 is TGTGCCAGCAGCTTAGACCTCAAAAACATTCAGTACTTC. It yields the protein CASSLDLKNIQYF.